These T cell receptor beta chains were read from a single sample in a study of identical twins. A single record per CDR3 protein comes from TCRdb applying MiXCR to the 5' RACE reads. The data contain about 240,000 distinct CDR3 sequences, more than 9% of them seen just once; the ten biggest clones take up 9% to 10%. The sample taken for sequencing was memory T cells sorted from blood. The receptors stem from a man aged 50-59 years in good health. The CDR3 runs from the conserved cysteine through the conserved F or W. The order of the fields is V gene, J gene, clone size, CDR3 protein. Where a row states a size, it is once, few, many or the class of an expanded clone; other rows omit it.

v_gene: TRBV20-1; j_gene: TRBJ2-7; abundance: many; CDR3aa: CSARELTGGRIYEQYF
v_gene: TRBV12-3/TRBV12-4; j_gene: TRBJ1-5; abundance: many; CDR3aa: CASSLGGTGGPQHF
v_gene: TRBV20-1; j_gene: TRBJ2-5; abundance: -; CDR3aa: CSARRAGVQETQYF
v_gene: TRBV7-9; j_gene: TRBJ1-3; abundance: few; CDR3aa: CASSFDTGNTIYF
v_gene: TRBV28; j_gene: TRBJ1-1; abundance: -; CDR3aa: CASTFPGQGKLAEAFF
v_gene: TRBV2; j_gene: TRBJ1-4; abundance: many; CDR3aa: CASRVQVTNEKLFF
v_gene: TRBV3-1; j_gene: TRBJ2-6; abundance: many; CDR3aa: CASSQSSGANVLTF
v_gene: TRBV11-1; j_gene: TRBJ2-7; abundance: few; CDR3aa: CASSLAQGATYEQYF
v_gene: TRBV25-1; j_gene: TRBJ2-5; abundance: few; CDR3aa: CASSEGSQETQYF
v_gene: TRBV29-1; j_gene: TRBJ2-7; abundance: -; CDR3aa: CSVLNGPSYEQYF
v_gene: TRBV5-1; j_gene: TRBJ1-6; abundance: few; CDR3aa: CASSLDRQGNSPLHF
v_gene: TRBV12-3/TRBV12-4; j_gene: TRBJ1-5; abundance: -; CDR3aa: CASSLAVTLGGQPQHF
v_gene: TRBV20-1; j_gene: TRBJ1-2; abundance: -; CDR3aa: CSVPIPGNYGYTF
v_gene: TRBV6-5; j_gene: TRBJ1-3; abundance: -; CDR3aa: CASSYDSGTGNTIYF
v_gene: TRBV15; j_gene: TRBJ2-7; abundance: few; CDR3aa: CATSRYGQGAKYEQYF
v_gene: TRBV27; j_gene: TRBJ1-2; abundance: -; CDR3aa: CASSFRVANYGYTF
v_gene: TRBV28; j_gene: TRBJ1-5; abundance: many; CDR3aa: CASSSKSRSQPQHF
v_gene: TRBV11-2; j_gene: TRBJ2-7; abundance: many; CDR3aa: CASSLGPGNYEQYF
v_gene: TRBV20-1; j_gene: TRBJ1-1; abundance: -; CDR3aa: CSANPEAGGTEAFF
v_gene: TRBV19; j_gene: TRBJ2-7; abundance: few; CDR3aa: CASSIRLAGVEQYF
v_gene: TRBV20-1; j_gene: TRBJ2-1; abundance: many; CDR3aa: CSATTLSGGANEQFF
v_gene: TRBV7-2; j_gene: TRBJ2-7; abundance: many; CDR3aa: CASSLRRAGGEQYF
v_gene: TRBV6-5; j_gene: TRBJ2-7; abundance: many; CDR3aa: CASSYSWTASYEQYF
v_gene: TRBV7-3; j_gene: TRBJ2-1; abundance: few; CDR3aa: CASSPQGRGVEQFF
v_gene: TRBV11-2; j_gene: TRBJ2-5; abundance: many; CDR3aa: CASSSLRGPRRETQYF
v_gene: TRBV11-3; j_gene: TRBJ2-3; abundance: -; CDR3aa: CASSSPPADTQYF
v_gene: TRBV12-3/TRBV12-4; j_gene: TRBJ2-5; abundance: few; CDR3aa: CASSFWGAGETQYF
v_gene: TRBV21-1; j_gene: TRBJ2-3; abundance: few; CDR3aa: CASSKEDQGGATDTQYF
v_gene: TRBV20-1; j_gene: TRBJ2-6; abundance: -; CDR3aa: CSASGGQPPNSGANVLTF
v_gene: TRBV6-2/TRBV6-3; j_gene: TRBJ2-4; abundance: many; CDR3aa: CASSYFYPSRENIQYF
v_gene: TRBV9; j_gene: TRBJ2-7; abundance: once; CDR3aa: CASSAQPGTAYEQYF
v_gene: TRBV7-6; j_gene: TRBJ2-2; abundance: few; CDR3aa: CASSLDLLAAGELFF
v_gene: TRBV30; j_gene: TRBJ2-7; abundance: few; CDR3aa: CAWSETGTSGYEQYF
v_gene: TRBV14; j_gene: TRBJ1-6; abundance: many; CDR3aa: CASSQRTETVLSPLHF
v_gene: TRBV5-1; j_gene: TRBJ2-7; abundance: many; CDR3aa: CASSQGLAGARSPYEQYF
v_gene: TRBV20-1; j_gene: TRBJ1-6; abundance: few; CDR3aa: CSARVATGGTHSPLHF
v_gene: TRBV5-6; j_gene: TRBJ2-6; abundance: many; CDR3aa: CASSQPGQGIPGANVLTF
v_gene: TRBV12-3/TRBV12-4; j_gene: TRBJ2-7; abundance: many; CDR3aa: CASGPISGGGEQYF
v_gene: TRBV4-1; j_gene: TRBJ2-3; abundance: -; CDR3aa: CASSPGTTTDTQYF
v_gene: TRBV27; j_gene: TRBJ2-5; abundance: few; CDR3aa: CASSLLGQGETQYF
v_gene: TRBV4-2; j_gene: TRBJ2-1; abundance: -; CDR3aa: CASSRERGEQFF
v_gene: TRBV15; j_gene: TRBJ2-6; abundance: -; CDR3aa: CATSRGRGPSGANVLTF